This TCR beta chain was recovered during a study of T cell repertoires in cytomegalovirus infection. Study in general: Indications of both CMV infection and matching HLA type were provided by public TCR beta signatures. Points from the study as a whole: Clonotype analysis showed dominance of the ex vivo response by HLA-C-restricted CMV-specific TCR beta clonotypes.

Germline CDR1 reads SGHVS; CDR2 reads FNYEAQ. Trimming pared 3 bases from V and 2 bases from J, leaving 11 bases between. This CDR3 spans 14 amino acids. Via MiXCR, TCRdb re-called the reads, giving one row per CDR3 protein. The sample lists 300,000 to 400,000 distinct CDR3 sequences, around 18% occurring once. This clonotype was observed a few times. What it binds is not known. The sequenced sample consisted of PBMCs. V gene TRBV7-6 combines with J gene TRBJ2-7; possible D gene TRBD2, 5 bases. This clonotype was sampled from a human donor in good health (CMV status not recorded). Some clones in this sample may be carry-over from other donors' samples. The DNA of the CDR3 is TGTGCCAGCAGCTTTCTGGCCGGGACCTACGAGCAGTACTTC. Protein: CASSFLAGTYEQYF.